This TCR beta chain was captured in a study of shared clonotypes between healthy human individuals. In the study overall: Researchers drew samples from a couple of women and a few men aged 18 to 49.

The CDR3 contains 15 residues. V dropped 6 bases and J dropped 0 bases, with 12 bases sitting between them. Germline V CDR1 and CDR2: MNHGY, SVAAGI. Study-wide findings and caveats: A handful of donors had around 5% of their naive CD4 clonotypes in common.

Details on this clone: The antigen remains undetermined.

Adults of Caucasian background living in Nashville, Tennessee made up all donors. Here immunoSEQ multiplex PCR was the method, and the copy in TCRdb shows in-frame clones only, minus some. This sample has about 2.3 million clones, with 93% found just once. This TCR came from a man younger than 35 in good health. Some clones in this sample may be carry-over from other donors' samples. The material sequenced was naive CD4+ T cells from PBMCs. Subset: CD45RA+ positively selected. The chain is built from TRBV6-9 and TRBJ1-3, with D uncertain. This CDR3 reads CASRAGDNSGNTIYF. CDR3 DNA: TGTGCCAGCAGAGCCGGAGACAACTCTGGAAACACCATATATTTT.